Listed below are T cell receptor beta chains from one sample, sequenced in a study of cytomegalovirus exposure and HLA in healthy donors. Repertoires were generated with immunoSEQ multiplex PCR, while TCRdb's copy carries only in-frame clones and drops some. The table has fewer than 150,000 clones, around three quarters seen once; the top ten hold 4% to 5.5%. Sequenced sample: PBMCs. The receptor set was obtained from a man aged 30-40 years in good health. CDR3s include the opening cysteine and the closing phenylalanine or tryptophan. A D gene is named only where the DNA matches it firmly. Part of the rows lack a size; the others show once, few, many or a class for expanded clones.

CDR3aa	CDR3nt	abundance	v_gene	j_gene	d_gene
CASIKGTSGSNEQYF	TGTGCCAGCATCAAAGGGACTAGCGGGAGTAACGAGCAGTACTTC	-	TRBV7-6	TRBJ2-7	TRBD2
CASSPPRASLADSSYEQYF	TGTGCCAGCAGCCCCCCTAGGGCCTCACTAGCGGATAGCTCCTACGAGCAGTACTTC	-	TRBV7-9	TRBJ2-7	TRBD2
CASSPPASGPYEQYF	TGTGCCAGCAGCCCCCCCGCTAGCGGGCCTTACGAGCAGTACTTC	once	TRBV7-9	TRBJ2-7	TRBD2
CSVEDPLAGAYEQYF	TGCAGCGTTGAAGATCCCCTAGCGGGAGCCTACGAGCAGTACTTC	-	TRBV29-1	TRBJ2-7	TRBD2
CASSEVAPWTPSYEQYF	TGTGCCAGCAGTGAAGTCGCACCGTGGACACCCTCCTACGAGCAGTACTTC	-	TRBV2	TRBJ2-7	-
CASSLPGGSYEQYF	TGTGCCAGCAGCTTACCGGGAGGGAGCTACGAGCAGTACTTC	-	TRBV13	TRBJ2-7	TRBD2
CASSYGRVDGYTF	TGTGCCAGCAGTTACGGCAGGGTCGATGGCTACACCTTC	-	TRBV6-5	TRBJ1-2	-
CASSFEFRDTQYF	TGTGCCAGCAGTTTTGAGTTCAGGGATACGCAGTATTTT	-	TRBV28	TRBJ2-3	-
CASSLGDRGPGTGELFF	TGTGCCAGCAGCTTAGGGGACAGGGGCCCCGGCACCGGGGAGCTGTTTTTT	-	TRBV7-9	TRBJ2-2	TRBD1
CASRTGTGGNQPQHF	TGTGCCAGCAGGACCGGGACAGGGGGCAATCAGCCCCAGCATTTT	-	TRBV27	TRBJ1-5	TRBD1
CARSCHTTSGRRYGELFF	TGTGCCAGAAGCTGCCACACAACTAGCGGGAGAAGGTACGGGGAGCTGTTTTTT	-	TRBV5-3	TRBJ2-2	TRBD2
CASSLFNVAGRNYGYTF	TGTGCCAGCAGCTTGTTCAATGTTGCGGGACGGAACTATGGCTACACCTTC	-	TRBV5-8	TRBJ1-2	-
CASSSRREFGDTQYF	TGTGCCAGCAGTTCGAGGCGGGAGTTTGGAGATACGCAGTATTTT	-	TRBV9	TRBJ2-3	TRBD2
CASSLGADSGNTIYF	TGTGCCAGCAGTTTAGGGGCCGACTCTGGAAACACCATATATTTT	-	TRBV28	TRBJ1-3	-
CASSPVTSGDEQYF	TGCGCCAGCAGCCCTGTGACTAGCGGAGACGAGCAGTACTTC	-	TRBV5-1	TRBJ2-7	TRBD2
CASSSPGGRRNTEAFF	TGTGCCAGCAGTTCCCCGGGGGGGCGCCGGAACACTGAAGCTTTCTTT	once	TRBV7-2	TRBJ1-1	-
CASSLVSLPETQYF	TGTGCCAGCAGCTTAGTTAGTCTTCCAGAGACCCAGTACTTC	-	TRBV11-2	TRBJ2-5	-
CASSSTTRGANQPQHF	TGTGCCAGTAGTTCTACGACCCGGGGGGCGAATCAGCCCCAGCATTTT	few	TRBV19	TRBJ1-5	-
CASSFGQGDYEQYF	TGTGCCAGCAGCTTCGGACAGGGCGACTACGAGCAGTACTTC	once	TRBV5-4	TRBJ2-7	TRBD1
CASSRRFLGGTDTQYF	TGCGCCAGCAGCCGACGGTTTCTCGGAGGCACAGATACGCAGTATTTT	-	TRBV4-1	TRBJ2-3	-
CAIRGSTDQPQHF	TGTGCCATCCGCGGGTCAACGGATCAGCCCCAGCATTTT	-	TRBV10-3	TRBJ1-5	-
CASSPLGSGSSHEQYF	TGTGCCAGCTCACCCCTGGGTAGCGGGAGTTCTCACGAGCAGTACTTC	-	TRBV18	TRBJ2-7	TRBD2
CASSLPKTYEQYF	TGTGCCAGCAGCTTACCTAAGACCTACGAGCAGTACTTC	few	TRBV11-2	TRBJ2-7	-
CATRDWGGAGAGYNEQFF	TGTGCCACCAGGGACTGGGGGGGGGCGGGAGCAGGTTACAATGAGCAGTTCTTC	-	TRBV15	TRBJ2-1	-
CSVEGRVNTGELFF	TGCAGCGTTGAGGGCAGGGTAAACACCGGGGAGCTGTTTTTT	-	TRBV29-1	TRBJ2-2	-
CASSPQGLAWSSYNEQFF	TGTGCCAGCAGCCCGCAGGGACTAGCGTGGAGCTCCTACAATGAGCAGTTCTTC	-	TRBV14	TRBJ2-1	TRBD2
CASSYREAGELFF	TGCGCCAGCAGCTACAGGGAAGCCGGGGAGCTGTTTTTT	-	TRBV5-1	TRBJ2-2	-
CASGPGTSGGTQYF	TGTGCCAGCGGACCCGGGACGTCGGGGGGGACCCAGTACTTC	-	TRBV2	TRBJ2-5	TRBD2
CASSLQGDEQFF	TGCGCCAGCAGCTTGCAGGGGGATGAGCAGTTCTTC	-	TRBV5-1	TRBJ2-1	TRBD1
CASRQLISPYEQYF	TGTGCCAGCAGACAATTAATTTCGCCCTACGAGCAGTACTTC	few	TRBV6-1	TRBJ2-7	-
CASSIARDSSYEQYF	TGTGCCAGTAGTATTGCCCGGGACAGCTCCTACGAGCAGTACTTC	-	TRBV19	TRBJ2-7	TRBD1
CASSSDRGLLEQYF	TGTGCCAGCAGTTCCGACAGGGGGCTTCTCGAGCAGTACTTC	-	TRBV6-5	TRBJ2-7	TRBD1